The 6 T cell receptor beta chains listed next were all sequenced from one sample in a study of T cell repertoires in cytomegalovirus infection. Via MiXCR, TCRdb re-called the reads, giving one row per CDR3 protein. Here the sample spans about 130,000 distinct CDR3 sequences, over 25% being singletons. The antigens of these receptors remain unknown. This specimen consisted of CD8+ T cells from cultured PBMCs, obtained from culture after CMV antigen stimulation. The receptors here all came from a human donor in good health (CMV status not recorded). Some clones in this sample may be carry-over from other donors' samples.

This clonotype has just a few counts. The chain is built from TRBV12-3 or TRBV12-4 and TRBJ1-2, with a tentative D call TRBD1 (6 bases). The CDR3 is made up of 15 amino acids. V dropped 0 bases and J dropped 2 bases, with 10 bases sitting between them. CDR3 sequence (DNA): TGTGCCAGCAGTTTAGCGCGTCAGGGGAACTATGGCTACACCTTC. It yields the protein CASSLARQGNYGYTF.

The table lists this clonotype with a count of one. A read error may be the cause here, since a much bigger clone is one base away. The CDR3 carries no conserved terminal phenylalanine or tryptophan, so it likely arises from a read error. The chain links TRBV7-8 to TRBJ2-7; no definite D call. The germline V and J ends were trimmed by 5 bases and 3 bases, with 17 bases remaining between them. The CDR3 consists of 15 residues. Germline V CDR1 and CDR2: SGHVS, FQNEAQ. Written as DNA, the CDR3 is TGTGCCAGCAGCAGAACGGTGGAAGCTTTCTACGAGCAGTACTCC. This encodes CASSRTVEAFYEQYS.

The V call is TRBV3-1, the J call TRBJ2-7, with 12 bases lining up with TRBD2. The V and J ends lost 5 bases and 1 base, in that order; junction bases with no gene match: 3. The length of the CDR3 is 15 residues. Germline CDR1 LGHDT, CDR2 YNNKEL (reference sequence). The CDR3 bases are TGTGCCAGCAGCTCCGGACTAGCGGGGTCCTACGAGCAGTACTTC. It is translated as CASSSGLAGSYEQYF.

The rearrangement uses TRBV6-2 or TRBV6-3 and TRBJ2-3; no reliable D call. CDR1 is MNHEY, CDR2 SVGEGT, per germline. V lost 5 bases and J 2 bases, leaving 14 bases between the germline ends. The CDR3 sequence is 15 residues long. The CDR3 nucleotides are TGTGCCAGCAGTACACCGGTCGCGACCACAGATACGCAGTATTTT. Translated: CASSTPVATTDTQYF.

The V call is TRBV6-5, the J call TRBJ1-1, with D perhaps TRBD1 (5 bases). The ends were cut back, 2 bases at V and 4 bases at J, with 14 bases in the middle. There are 15 residues in the CDR3. CDR1 is MNHEY and CDR2 is SVGAGI in the germline V gene. CDR3 sequence (DNA): TGTGCCAGCAGTTACATGGGACTCTTCGGCACTGAAGCTTTCTTT. It encodes CASSYMGLFGTEAFF.

Note on this clonotype: A single base separates this from a much larger clone, so it may be a read error. This chain connects TRBV7-6 to TRBJ2-7, with TRBD1 matching 9 bases. CDR3 size: 15 residues. Trimming cost V 8 bases and J 1 base; bases outside gene matches: 9. Per germline, CDR1 SGHVS and CDR2 FNYEAQ. CDR3 DNA sequence: TGTGCCAGCTGCCTGGGACAGGGCCCATCCTACGAGCAGTACTTC. It yields the protein CASCLGQGPSYEQYF.